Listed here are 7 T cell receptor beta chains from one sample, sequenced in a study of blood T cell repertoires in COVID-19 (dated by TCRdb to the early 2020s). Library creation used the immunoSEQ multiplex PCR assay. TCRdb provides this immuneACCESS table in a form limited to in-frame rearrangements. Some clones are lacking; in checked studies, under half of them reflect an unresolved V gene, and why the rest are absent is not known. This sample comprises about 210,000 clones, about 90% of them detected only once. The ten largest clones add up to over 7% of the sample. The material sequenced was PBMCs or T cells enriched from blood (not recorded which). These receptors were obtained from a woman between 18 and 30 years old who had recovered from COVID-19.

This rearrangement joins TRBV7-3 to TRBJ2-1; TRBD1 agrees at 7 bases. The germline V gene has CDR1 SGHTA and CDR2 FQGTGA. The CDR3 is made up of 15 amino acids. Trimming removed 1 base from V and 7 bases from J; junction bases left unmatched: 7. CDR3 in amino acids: CASSLRKGAGNEQFF. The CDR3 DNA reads TGTGCCAGCAGCTTAAGGAAGGGGGCAGGTAATGAGCAGTTCTTC.

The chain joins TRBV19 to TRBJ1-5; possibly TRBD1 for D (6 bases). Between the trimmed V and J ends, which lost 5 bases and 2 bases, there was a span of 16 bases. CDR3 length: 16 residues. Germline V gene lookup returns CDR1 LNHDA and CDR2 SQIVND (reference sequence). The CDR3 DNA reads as TGTGCCAGTAGTCCCATAGGGGAGGGGGGCAATCAGCCCCAGCATTTT. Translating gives CASSPIGEGGNQPQHF.

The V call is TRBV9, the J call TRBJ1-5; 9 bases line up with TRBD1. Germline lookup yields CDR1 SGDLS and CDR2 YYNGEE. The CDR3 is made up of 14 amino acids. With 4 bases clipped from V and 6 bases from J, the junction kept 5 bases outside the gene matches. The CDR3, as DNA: TGTGCCAGCAGCCCACAGGGGGCGGTTCAGCCCCAGCATTTT. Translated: CASSPQGAVQPQHF.

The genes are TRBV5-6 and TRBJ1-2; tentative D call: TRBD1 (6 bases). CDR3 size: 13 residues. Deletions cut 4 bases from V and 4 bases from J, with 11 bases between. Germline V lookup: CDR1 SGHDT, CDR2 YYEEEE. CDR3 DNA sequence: TGTGCCAGCAGCCTCAGGGGTCCCTATGGCTACACCTTC. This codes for CASSLRGPYGYTF.

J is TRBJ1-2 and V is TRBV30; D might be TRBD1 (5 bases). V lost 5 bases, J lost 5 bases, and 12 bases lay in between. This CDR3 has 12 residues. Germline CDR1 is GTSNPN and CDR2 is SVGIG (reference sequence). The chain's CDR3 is CAWGGTGYGYTF. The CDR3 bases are TGTGCCTGGGGGGGGACTGGATATGGCTACACCTTC.

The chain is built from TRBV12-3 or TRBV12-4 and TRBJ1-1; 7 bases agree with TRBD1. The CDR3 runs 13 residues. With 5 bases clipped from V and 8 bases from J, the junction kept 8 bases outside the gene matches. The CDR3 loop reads CASSRWTGSEAFF. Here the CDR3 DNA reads TGTGCCAGCAGTAGATGGACAGGCTCAGAAGCTTTCTTT.

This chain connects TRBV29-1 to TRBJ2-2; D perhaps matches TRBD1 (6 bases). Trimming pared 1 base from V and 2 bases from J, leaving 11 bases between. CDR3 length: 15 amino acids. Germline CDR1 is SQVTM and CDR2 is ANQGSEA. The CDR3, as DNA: TGCAGCGTTGAAGGGACAGATTATAACACCGGGGAGCTGTTTTTT. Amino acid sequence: CSVEGTDYNTGELFF.